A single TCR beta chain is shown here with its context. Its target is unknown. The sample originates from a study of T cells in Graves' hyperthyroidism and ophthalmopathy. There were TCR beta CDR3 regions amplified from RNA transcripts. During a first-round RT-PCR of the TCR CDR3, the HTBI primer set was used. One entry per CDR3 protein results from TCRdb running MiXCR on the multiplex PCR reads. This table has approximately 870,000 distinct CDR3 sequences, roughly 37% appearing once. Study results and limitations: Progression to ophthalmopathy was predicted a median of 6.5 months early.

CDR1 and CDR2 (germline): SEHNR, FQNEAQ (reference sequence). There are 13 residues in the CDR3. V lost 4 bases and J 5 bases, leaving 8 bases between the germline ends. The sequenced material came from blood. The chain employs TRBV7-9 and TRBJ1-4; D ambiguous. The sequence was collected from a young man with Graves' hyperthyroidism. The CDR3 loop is CASSSRQNEKLFF. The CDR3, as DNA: TGTGCCAGCAGCTCCCGTCAGAATGAAAAACTGTTTTTT.